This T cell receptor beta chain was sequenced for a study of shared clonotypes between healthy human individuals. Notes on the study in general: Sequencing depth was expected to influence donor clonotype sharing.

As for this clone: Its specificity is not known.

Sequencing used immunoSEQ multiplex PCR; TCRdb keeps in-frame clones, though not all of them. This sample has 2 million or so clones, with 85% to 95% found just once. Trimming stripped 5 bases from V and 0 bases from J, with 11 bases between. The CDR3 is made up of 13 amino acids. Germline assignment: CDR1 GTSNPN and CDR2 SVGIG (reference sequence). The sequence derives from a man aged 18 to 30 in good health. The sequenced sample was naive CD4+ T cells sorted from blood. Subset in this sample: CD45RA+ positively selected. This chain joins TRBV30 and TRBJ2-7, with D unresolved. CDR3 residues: CAWAFGFSYEQYF. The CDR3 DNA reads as TGTGCCTGGGCGTTCGGTTTCTCCTACGAGCAGTACTTC. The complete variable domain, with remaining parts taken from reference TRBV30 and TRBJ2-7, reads SQTIHQWPATLVQPVGSPLSLECTVEGTSNPNLYWYRQAAGRGLQLLFYSVGIGQISSEVPQNLSASRPQDRQFILSSKKLLLSDSGFYLCAWAFGFSYEQYFGPGTRLTVT.